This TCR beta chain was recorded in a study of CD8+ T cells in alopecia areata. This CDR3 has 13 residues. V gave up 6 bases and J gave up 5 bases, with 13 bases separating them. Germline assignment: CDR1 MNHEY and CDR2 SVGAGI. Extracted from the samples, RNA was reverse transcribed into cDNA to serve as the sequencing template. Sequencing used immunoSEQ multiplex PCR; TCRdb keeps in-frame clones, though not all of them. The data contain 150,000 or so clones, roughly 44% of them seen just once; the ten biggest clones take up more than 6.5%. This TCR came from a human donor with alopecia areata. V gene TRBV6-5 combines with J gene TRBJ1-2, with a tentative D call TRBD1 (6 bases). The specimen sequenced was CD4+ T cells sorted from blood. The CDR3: CASRETGEYGYTF. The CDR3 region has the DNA TGTGCCAGCAGAGAGACAGGAGAGTATGGCTACACCTTC.